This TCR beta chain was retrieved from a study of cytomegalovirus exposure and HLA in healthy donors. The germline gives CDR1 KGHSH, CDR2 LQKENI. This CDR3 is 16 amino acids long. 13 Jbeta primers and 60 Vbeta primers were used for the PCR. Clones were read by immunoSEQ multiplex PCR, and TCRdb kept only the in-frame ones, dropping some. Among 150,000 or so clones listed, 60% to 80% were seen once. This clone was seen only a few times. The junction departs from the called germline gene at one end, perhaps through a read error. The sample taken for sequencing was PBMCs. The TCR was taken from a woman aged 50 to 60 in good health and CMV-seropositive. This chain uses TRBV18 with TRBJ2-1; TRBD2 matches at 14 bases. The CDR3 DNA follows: TGTGCCAGCTCGCCACTTGGACTAGCGGGGGGTCGAGAGCAGTTCTTC. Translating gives CASSPLGLAGGREQFF.